This section outlines one T cell receptor beta chain sequence together with its context. These data originate in a study of control samples from healthy donors and cancer patients. Profiling relied on immunoSEQ multiplex PCR, and the TCRdb table lists in-frame clones only, not all of them. The sample shows about 190,000 clones, about 91% of them seen only once. The specimen sequenced was blood. The source is a man aged 25-40 years in good health.

The CDR3 DNA reads TGTGCCAGTAGTATCTCGGCTAGCGGGGGGGTAAATGAGCAGTTCTTC. Amino acids: CASSISASGGVNEQFF. The gene calls are TRBV19 and TRBJ2-1; TRBD2 aligns across 12 bases. J was trimmed by 7 bases and V by 3 bases; bases with no gene match: 7. The CDR3 has 16 residues. Germline V gene data show CDR1 as LNHDA and CDR2 as SQIVND (reference sequence).